This T cell receptor beta chain was recorded in a study of blood T cell repertoires in COVID-19. Study overall: Specimens from acute and convalescent COVID-19 originated in the United States, Italy and Spain. T cells, B-cell-depleted T cells, or PBMCs supplied cDNA or gDNA.

V dropped 9 bases and J dropped 8 bases, with 16 bases sitting between them. The CDR3 consists of 13 residues. CDR1 SNHLY and CDR2 FYNNEI come from the germline V gene. In the study's own analysis: Estimation of nucleated cell counts relied on the amplification of reference gene primers. Profiled with immunoSEQ multiplex PCR; TCRdb holds only in-frame clones, not every one. V and J calls and clone size are as listed in that table; D and trimming were resolved from the DNA. The top ten hold about 2.2% of the sample, which has 210,000 or so clones, 86% seen once. J is TRBJ1-4 and V is TRBV2, with a tentative D call TRBD1 (6 bases). The specimen was peripheral blood. The origin of this receptor is a woman aged 45-59 years with acute or convalescent COVID-19. CDR3 in amino acids: CARGEQGIEKLFF. CDR3 in DNA: TGTGCCAGAGGAGAACAGGGAATAGAAAAACTGTTTTTT.